This T cell receptor (beta chain) comes out of a study of T-cell memory formation after mild COVID-19 (dated by TCRdb to the early 2020s). The study in broad terms: TCR sequence clusters from the two donors were largely donor specific. In a couple of donors, T-cell clones that expanded and contracted after mild COVID-19 were followed by sequencing TCRalpha and TCRbeta repertoires longitudinally. The cohort was made up of two young adult volunteers, one female and one male, who were previously healthy. What the study reported, not specific to this receptor: SARS-CoV-2 specificity of the second-wave clones peaking on day 37 was not confirmed. Some responding clones were found in pre-infection memory, which suggests that pre-existing cross-reactive memory T cells took part in the SARS-CoV-2 response. The study covered only two mild cases, and larger cohorts including severe cases with pre-infection samples were considered necessary. From day 15 to 85, contracting clones showed balanced CD4/CD8 phenotypes, whereas a second wave of clones that expanded from day 15 to 37 leaned towards CD4+. Contracting CD4+ clones were located mainly in the CM and EM memory subsets, whereas CD8+ clones were found to be enriched in EMRA.

Of note for this clonotype: No cognate antigen has been identified for it. Per-base quality was not reported, and no clone a single base away is much larger than it.

PBMCs were isolated by Ficoll-Paque density gradient centrifugation. The germline V gene encodes CDR1 DFQATT and CDR2 SNEGSKA (reference sequence). After removal of 0 bases from V and 6 bases from J, the junction retains 9 bases not matched to a gene. Counted from cysteine to phenylalanine, this CDR3 has 15 amino acids. The only DNA kept is the CDR3, 45 bases in frame from the first base. The run used an Illumina NovaSeq 6000. TCRalpha and TCRbeta cDNA libraries were constructed by 5'RACE with constant-segment primers, with sample barcodes and unique molecular identifiers being introduced. Trizol reagent was used to extract RNA from every sample. The libraries were amplified in two PCR steps, and the second step added a second sample barcode and Illumina TruSeq adapters. Sequencing of libraries was performed on an Illumina NovaSeq with 2 x 150 bp paired-end reads. The source study handled its data this way. Reads were demultiplexed and collapsed into UMI-guided consensus sequences with migec v1.2.7. Using mixcr v2.1.11, the UMI consensuses were aligned to TRA and TRB V and J templates and assembled into clonotypes. Clonotypes were classified as expanded or contracted when called significant by both edgeR and NoisET, with noise models trained on biological replicates. edgeR calls used a false discovery rate-adjusted p below 0.01 and a log2 fold-change threshold of 1. As an exploratory analysis of dynamics, max-normalized trajectories of the 1000 most abundant clonotypes were examined by PCA with hierarchical clustering. The CD4 or CD8 phenotype of responding clones was assigned using the separately sequenced CD4+ and CD8+ repertoires. The raw public reads went through TCRdb reprocessing: fastp at Q25, MiXCR clone calling, in-frame beta chains kept. Every CDR3 protein is listed once, alongside the most common genes and DNA of its rows. The V and J calls reflect TCRdb's pipeline rather than the authors' work. The sample table contains 450,000 or so distinct CDR3 sequences; only one count was recorded for 15% to 20% of them. The ten biggest clones cover 7.5% to 9.5% of the sample.

The TCR sequence derives from an adult woman who had mild COVID-19 (a few samples of this study predate the infection). The sample titles of this study are shuffled in the database, so cell type and time point are left out; the donor was told from shared clones. Source material: PBMCs or a T cell subset sorted from them (not recorded which). Here the chain combines TRBV20-1 and TRBJ2-3; 7 bases in the junction line up with TRBD1. The CDR3: CSARELTGDPDTQYF. The DNA reads as follows: TGCAGTGCTAGAGAACTTACAGGGGATCCCGATACGCAGTATTTT.